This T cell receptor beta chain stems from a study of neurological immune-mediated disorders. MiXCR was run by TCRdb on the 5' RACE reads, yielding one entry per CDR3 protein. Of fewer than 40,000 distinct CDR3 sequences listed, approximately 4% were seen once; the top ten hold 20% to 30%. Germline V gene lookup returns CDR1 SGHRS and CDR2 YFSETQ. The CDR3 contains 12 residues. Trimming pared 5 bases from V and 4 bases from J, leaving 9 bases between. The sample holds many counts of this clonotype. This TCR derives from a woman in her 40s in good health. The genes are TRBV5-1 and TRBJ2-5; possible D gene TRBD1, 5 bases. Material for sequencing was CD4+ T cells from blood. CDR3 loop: CASSTGPETQYF. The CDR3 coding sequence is TGCGCCAGCAGTACAGGACCAGAGACCCAGTACTTC.